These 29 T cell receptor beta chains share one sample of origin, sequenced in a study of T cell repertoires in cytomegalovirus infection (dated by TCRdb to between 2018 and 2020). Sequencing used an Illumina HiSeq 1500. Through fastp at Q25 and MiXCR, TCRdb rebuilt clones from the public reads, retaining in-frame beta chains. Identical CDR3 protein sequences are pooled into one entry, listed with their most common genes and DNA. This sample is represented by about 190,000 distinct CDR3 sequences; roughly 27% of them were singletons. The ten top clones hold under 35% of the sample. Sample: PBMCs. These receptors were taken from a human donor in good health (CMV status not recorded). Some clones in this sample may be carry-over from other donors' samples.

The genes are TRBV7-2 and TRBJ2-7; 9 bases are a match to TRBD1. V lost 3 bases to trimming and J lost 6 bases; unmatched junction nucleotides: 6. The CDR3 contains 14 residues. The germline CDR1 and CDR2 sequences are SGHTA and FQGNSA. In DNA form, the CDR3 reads TGTGCCAGCAGCTTGCCCGGGACAGGGCGCGAGCAGTACTTC. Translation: CASSLPGTGREQYF.

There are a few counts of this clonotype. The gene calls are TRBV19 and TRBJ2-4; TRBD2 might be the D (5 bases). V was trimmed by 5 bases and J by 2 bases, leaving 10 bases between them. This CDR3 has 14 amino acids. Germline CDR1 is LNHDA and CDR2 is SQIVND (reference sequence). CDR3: CASSPEGSKNIQYF. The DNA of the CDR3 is TGTGCCAGTAGTCCCGAGGGATCCAAAAACATTCAGTACTTC.

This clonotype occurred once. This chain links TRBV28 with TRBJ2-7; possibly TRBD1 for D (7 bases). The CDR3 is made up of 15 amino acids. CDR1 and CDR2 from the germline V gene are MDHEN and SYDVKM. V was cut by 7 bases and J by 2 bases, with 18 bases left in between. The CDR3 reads CASIFHAGGTYEQYF. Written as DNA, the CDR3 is TGTGCCAGCATTTTCCACGCAGGGGGGACCTACGAGCAGTACTTC.

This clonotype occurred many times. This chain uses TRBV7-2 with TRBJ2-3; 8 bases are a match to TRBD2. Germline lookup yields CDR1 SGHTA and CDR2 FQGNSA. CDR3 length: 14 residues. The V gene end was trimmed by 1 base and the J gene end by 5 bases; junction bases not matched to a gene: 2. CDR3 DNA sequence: TGTGCCAGCAGCTTAGAGCGGGGGTTAGATACGCAGTATTTT. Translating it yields CASSLERGLDTQYF.

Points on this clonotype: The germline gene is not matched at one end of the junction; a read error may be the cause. DNA for the CDR3: TGTGCCAGAAGTTTCGATACTTTTAATAATTCACCCCTCCACTTT. It encodes CARSFDTFNNSPLHF. This chain links TRBV6-6 with TRBJ1-6, with D uncertain. The CDR3 spans 15 residues. Germline V gives CDR1 MNHNY, CDR2 SVGAGI (reference sequence).

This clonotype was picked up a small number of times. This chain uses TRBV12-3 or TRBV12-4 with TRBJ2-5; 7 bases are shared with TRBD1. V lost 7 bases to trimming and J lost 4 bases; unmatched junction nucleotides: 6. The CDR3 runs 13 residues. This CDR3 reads CASTRGTRETQYF. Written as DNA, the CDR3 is TGTGCCAGCACCAGGGGGACGAGAGAGACCCAGTACTTC.

The CDR3 DNA reads TGCGCCAGCAGTCGGGACAGAGAATACAATGAGCAGTTCTTC. It is translated as CASSRDREYNEQFF. The chain is built from TRBV5-1 and TRBJ2-1, with 7 bases matching TRBD1. Germline V gene data show CDR1 as SGHRS and CDR2 as YFSETQ. This CDR3 spans 14 amino acids. With V trimmed by 5 bases and J by 4 bases, 6 bases remained unmatched.

CDR3 in DNA: TGTGCCAGCAGGGCCGGGACAGCGGCAACTAATGAAAAACTGTTTTTT. Amino acids: CASRAGTAATNEKLFF. The rearrangement uses TRBV12-3 or TRBV12-4 and TRBJ1-4; 7 positions match TRBD1. CDR3 length: 16 amino acids. J lost 0 bases, V lost 6 bases, and 7 bases had no gene match.

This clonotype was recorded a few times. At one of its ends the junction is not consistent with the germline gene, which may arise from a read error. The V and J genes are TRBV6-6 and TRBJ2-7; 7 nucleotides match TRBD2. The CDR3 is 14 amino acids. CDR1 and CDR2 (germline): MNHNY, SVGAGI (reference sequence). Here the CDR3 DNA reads TGTGCCAGCTGTTACAGCGGGGAGTCCTACGAGCAGTACTTC. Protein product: CASCYSGESYEQYF.

CDR3 coding DNA: TGTGCCAGCAGCTTAGCCCGGGGACCAAATTCACCCCTCCACTTT. Encoded protein: CASSLARGPNSPLHF. The chain couples TRBV7-2 to TRBJ1-6, with D maybe TRBD1 (5 bases). V dropped 0 bases and J dropped 7 bases, with 10 bases sitting between them. Germline V CDR1 and CDR2: SGHTA, FQGNSA. The CDR3 is 15 residues long.

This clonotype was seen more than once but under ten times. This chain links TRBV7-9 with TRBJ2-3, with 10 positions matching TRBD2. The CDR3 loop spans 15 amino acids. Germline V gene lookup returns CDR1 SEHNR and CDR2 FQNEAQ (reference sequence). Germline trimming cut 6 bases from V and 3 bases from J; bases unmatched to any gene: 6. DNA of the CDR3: TGTGCCAGCAGTCTTCTAGCGGGAGATACAGATACGCAGTATTTT. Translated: CASSLLAGDTDTQYF.

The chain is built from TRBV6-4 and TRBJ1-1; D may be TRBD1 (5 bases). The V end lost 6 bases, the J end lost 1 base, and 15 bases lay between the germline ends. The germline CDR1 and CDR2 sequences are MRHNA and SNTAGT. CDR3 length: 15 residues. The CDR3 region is CASRAGRAGNTEAFF. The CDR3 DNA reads TGTGCCAGCAGGGCCGGCAGGGCGGGGAACACTGAAGCTTTCTTT.

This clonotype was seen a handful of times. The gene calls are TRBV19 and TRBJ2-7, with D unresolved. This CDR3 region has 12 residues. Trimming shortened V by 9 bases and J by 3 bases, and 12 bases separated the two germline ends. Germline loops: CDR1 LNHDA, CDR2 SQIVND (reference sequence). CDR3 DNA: TGTGCCAGCAACGGGTTCGGCTACGAGCAGTACTTC. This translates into CASNGFGYEQYF.

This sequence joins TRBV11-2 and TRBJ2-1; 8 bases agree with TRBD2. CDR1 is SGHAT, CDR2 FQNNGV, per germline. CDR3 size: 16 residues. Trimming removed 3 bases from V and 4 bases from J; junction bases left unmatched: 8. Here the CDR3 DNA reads TGTGCCAGCAGCTTGGCGGGGGGCCGACTTTACAATGAGCAGTTCTTC. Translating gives CASSLAGGRLYNEQFF. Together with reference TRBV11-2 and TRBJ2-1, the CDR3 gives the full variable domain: EAGVAQSPRYKIIEKRQSVAFWCNPISGHATLYWYQQILGQGPKLLIQFQNNGVVDDSQLPKDRFSAERLKGVDSTLKIQPAKLEDSAVYLCASSLAGGRLYNEQFFGPGTRLTVL.

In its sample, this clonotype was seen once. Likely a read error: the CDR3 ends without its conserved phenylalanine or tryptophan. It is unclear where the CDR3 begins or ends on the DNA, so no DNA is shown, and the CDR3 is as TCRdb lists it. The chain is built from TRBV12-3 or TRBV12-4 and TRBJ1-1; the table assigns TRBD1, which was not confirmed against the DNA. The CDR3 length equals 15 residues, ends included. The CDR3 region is CASSSSGQGFPEAFI.

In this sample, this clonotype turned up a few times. The DNA of the CDR3 is TGTGCCAGCCCCTCCGGACTAGGCTTTGAGCAGTTCTTC. Translated, it gives CASPSGLGFEQFF. The chain links TRBV2 to TRBJ2-1; 7 bases are shared with TRBD2. Germline CDR1 SNHLY, CDR2 FYNNEI. The CDR3 runs to 13 residues. Trimming cost V 8 bases and J 9 bases; bases outside gene matches: 10.

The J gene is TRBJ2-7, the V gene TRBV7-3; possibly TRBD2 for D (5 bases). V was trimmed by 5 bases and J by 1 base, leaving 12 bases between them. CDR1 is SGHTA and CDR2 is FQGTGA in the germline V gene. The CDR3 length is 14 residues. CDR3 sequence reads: CASSLSVASYEQYF. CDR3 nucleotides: TGTGCCAGCAGCCTTAGCGTGGCTTCCTACGAGCAGTACTTC.

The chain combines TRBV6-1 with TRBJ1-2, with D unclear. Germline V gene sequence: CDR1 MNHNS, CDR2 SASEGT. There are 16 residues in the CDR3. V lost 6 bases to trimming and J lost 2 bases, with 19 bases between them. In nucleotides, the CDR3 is TGTGCCAGCAGCATTCAGGAGCGTATAGTGAACTATGGCTACACCTTC. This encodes CASSIQERIVNYGYTF.

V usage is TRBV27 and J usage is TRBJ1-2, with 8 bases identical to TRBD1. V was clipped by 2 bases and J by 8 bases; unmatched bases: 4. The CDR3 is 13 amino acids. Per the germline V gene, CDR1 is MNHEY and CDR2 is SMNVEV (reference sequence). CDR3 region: CASSLIQGGGYTF. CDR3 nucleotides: TGTGCCAGCAGTTTAATACAGGGGGGAGGCTACACCTTC.

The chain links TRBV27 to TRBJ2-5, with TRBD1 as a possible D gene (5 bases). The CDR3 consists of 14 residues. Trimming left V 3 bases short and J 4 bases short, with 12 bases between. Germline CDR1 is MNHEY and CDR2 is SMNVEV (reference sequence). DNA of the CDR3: TGTGCCAGCAGTTTGGCAGGGTTGGGAGAGACCCAGTACTTC. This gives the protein CASSLAGLGETQYF.

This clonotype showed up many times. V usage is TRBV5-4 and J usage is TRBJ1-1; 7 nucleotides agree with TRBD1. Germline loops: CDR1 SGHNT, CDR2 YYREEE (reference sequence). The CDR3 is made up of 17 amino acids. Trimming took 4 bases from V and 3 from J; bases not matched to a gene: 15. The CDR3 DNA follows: TGTGCCAGCAGCCTGGGCGCAGGGGGAGGAGGGTACACTGAAGCTTTCTTT. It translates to CASSLGAGGGGYTEAFF.

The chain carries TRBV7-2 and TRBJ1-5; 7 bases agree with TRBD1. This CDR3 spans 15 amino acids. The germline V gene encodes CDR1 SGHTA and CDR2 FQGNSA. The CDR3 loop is CDGRPGGFSNQPQHF. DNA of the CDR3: TGTGACGGCAGACCAGGGGGGTTTAGCAATCAGCCCCAGCATTTT.

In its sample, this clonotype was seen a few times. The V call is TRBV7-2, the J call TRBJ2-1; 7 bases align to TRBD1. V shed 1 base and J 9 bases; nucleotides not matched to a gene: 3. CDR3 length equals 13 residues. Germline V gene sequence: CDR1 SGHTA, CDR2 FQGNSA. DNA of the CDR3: TGTGCCAGCAGCTTAGGACAGGGAGCTGAGCAGTTCTTC. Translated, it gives CASSLGQGAEQFF.

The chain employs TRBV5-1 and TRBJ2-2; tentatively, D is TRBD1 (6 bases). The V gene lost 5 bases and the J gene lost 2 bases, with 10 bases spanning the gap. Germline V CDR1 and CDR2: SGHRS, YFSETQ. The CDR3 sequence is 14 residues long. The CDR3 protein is CASSTGSNTGELFF. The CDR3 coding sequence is TGCGCCAGCAGTACAGGGTCCAACACCGGGGAGCTGTTTTTT.

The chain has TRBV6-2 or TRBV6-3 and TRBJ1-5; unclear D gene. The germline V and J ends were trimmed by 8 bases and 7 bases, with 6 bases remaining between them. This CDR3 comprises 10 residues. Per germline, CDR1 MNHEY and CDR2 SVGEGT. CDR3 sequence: CASGDQPQHF. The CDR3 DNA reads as TGTGCCAGCGGAGACCAGCCCCAGCATTTT.

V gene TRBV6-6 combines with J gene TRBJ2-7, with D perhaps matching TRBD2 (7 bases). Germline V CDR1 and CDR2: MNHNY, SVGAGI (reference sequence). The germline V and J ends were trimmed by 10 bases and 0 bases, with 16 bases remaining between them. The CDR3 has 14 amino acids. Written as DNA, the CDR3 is TGTGCCACCCGTGGGGGGGCACCCTCCTACGAGCAGTACTTC. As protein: CATRGGAPSYEQYF.

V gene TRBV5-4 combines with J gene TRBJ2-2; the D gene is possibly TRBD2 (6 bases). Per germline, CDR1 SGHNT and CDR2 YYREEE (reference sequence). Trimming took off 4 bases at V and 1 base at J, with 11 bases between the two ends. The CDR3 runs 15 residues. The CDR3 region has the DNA TGTGCCAGCAGCATGGGGACTTGGAACACCGGGGAGCTGTTTTTT. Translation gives CASSMGTWNTGELFF.

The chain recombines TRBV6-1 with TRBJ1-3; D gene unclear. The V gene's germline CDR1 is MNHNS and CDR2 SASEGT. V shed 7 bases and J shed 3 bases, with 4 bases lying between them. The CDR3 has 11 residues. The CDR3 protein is CASILGNTIYF. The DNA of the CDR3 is TGTGCCAGCATTCTTGGAAACACCATATATTTT.

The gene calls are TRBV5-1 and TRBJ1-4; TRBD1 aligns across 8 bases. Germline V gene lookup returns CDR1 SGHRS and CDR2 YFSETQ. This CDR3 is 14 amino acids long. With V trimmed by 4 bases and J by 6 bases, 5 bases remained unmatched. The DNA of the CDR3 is TGCGCCAGCAGCGAATCGACAGGGGATGAAAAACTGTTTTTT. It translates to CASSESTGDEKLFF.